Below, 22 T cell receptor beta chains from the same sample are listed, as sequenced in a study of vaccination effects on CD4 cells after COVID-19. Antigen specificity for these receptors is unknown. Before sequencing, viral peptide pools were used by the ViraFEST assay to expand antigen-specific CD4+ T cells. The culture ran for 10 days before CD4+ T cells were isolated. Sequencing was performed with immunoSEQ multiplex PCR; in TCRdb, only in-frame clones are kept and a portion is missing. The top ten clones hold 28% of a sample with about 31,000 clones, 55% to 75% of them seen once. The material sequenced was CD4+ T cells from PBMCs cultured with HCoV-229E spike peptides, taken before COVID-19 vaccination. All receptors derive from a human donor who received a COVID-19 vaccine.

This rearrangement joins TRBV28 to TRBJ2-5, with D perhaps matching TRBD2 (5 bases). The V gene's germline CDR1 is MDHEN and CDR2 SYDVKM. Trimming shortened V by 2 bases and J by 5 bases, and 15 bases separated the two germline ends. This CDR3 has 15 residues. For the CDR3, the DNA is TGTGCCAGCAGTTTAAACTCGGGGATCGGCGAGACCCAGTACTTC. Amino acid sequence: CASSLNSGIGETQYF. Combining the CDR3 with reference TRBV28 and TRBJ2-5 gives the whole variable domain DVKVTQSSRYLVKRTGEKVFLECVQDMDHENMFWYRQDPGLGLRLIYFSYDVKMKEKGDIPEGYSVSREKKERFSLILESASTNQTSMYLCASSLNSGIGETQYFGPGTRLLVL.

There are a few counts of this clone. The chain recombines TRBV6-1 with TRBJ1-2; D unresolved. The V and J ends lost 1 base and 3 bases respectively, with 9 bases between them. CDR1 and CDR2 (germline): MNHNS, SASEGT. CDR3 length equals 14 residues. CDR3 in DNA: TGTGCCAGCAGTGAAGGTCTAGGATACTATGGCTACACCTTC. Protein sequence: CASSEGLGYYGYTF.

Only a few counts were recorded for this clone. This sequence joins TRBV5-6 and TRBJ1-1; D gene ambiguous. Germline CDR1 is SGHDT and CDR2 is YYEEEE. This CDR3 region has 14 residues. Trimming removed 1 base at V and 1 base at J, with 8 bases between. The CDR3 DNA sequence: TGTGCCAGCAGCTTGTCCCAGAGGAACACTGAAGCTTTCTTT. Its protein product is CASSLSQRNTEAFF.

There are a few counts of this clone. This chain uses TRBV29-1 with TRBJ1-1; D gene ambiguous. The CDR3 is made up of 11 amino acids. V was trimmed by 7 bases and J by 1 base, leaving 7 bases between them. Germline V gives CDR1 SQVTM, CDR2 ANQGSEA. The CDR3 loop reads CSATENTEAFF. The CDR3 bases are TGCAGCGCCACGGAGAACACTGAAGCTTTCTTT.

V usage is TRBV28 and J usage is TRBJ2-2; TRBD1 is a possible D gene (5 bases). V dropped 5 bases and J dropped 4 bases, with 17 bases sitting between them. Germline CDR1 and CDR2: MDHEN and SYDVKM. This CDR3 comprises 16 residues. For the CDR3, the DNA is TGTGCCAGCAGTCAAACATTGACAGTCTTCACCGGGGAGCTGTTTTTT. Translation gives CASSQTLTVFTGELFF.

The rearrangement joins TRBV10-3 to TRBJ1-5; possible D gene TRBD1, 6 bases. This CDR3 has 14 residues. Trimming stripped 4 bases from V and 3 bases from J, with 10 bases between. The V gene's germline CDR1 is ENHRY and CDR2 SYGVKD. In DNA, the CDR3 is TGTGCCATCAGTGTGGGGGACACCAATCAGCCCCAGCATTTT. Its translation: CAISVGDTNQPQHF.

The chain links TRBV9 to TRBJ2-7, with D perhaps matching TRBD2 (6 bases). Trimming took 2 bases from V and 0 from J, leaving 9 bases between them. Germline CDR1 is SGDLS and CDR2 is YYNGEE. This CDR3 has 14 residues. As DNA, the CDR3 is TGTGCCAGCAGCGTGGAGGGAAACTCCTACGAGCAGTACTTC. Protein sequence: CASSVEGNSYEQYF.

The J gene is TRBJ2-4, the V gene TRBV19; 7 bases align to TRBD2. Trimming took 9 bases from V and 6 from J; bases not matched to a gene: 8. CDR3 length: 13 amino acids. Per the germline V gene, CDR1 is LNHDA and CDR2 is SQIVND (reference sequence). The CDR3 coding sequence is TGTGCCAGCGAAGCGGGGACGGGAAACATTCAGTACTTC. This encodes CASEAGTGNIQYF.

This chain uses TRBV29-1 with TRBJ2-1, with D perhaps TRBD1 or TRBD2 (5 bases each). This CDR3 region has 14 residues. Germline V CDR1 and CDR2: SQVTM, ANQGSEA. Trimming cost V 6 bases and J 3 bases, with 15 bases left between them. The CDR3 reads CSVRRSGLYNEQFF. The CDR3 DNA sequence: TGCAGCGTCAGAAGATCGGGGCTCTACAATGAGCAGTTCTTC.

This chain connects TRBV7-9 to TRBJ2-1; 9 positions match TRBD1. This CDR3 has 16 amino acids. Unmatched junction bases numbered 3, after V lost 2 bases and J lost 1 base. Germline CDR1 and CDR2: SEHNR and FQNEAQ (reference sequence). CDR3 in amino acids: CASSLRQGVSYNEQFF. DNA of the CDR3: TGTGCCAGCAGCTTACGACAGGGGGTATCCTACAATGAGCAGTTCTTC.

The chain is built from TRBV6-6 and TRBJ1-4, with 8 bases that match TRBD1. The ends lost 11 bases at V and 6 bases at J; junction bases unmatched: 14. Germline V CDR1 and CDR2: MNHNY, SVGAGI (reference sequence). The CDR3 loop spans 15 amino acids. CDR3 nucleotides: TGTGCCGGAAGACCTTCCGGGACAGGAGATGAAAAACTGTTTTTT. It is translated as CAGRPSGTGDEKLFF.

CDR3 sequence: CASSFRGKRSYNEQFF. For the CDR3, the DNA is TGTGCCAGCAGCTTTAGGGGGAAAAGGTCCTACAATGAGCAGTTCTTC. V usage is TRBV7-9 and J usage is TRBJ2-1; a possible D gene is TRBD1 (6 bases). This CDR3 comprises 16 residues. Germline CDR1 is SEHNR and CDR2 is FQNEAQ (reference sequence). Deletions cut 3 bases from V and 1 base from J, with 13 bases between.

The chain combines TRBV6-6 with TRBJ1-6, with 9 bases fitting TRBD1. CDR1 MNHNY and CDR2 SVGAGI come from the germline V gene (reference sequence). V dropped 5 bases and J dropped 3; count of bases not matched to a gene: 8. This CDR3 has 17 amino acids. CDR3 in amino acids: CASSHNRGPNYNSPLHF. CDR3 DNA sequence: TGTGCCAGCAGTCACAACAGGGGGCCCAACTATAATTCACCCCTCCACTTT.

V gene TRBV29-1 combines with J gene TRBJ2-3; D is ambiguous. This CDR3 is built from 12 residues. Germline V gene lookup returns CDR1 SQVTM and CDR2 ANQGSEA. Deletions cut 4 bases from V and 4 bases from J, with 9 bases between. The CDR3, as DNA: TGCAGCGTTGTGGACGGCCCAGATACGCAGTATTTT. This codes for CSVVDGPDTQYF.

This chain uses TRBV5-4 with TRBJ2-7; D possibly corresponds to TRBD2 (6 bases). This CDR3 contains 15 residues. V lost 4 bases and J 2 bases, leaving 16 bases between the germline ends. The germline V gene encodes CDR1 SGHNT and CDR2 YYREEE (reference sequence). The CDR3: CASSQGPGEPYEQYF. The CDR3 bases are TGTGCCAGCAGCCAAGGCCCGGGGGAGCCCTACGAGCAGTACTTC.

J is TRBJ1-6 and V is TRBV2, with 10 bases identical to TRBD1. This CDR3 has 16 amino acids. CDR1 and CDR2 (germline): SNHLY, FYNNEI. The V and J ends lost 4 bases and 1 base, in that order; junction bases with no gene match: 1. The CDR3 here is CASSGQGASYNSPLHF. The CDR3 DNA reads TGTGCCAGCAGTGGACAGGGGGCTTCCTATAATTCACCCCTCCACTTT.

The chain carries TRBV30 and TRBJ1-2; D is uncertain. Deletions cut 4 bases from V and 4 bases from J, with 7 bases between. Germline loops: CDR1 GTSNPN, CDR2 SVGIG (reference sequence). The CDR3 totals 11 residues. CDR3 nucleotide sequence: TGTGCCTGGACTCTGGGCTATGGCTACACCTTC. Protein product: CAWTLGYGYTF.

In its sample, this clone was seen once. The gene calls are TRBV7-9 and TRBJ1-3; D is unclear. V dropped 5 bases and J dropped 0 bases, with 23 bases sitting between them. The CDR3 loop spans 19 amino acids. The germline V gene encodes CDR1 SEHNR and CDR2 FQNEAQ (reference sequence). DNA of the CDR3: TGTGCCAGCAGCATCTCAGGCGGGCTCCGGTCCCGCTCTGGAAACACCATATATTTT. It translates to CASSISGGLRSRSGNTIYF.

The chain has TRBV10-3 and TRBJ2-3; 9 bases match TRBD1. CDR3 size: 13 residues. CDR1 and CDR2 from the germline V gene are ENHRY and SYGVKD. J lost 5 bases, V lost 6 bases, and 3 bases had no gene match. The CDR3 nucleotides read TGTGCCATCAGCGGGACAGGGCAAGATACGCAGTATTTT. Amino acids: CAISGTGQDTQYF.

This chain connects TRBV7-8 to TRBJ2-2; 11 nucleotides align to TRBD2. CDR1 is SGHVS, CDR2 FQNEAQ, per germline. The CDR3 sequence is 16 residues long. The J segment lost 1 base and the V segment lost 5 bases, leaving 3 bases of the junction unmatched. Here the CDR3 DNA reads TGTGCCAGCAGCCCTCTAGCGGGGGGGAACACCGGGGAGCTGTTTTTT. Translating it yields CASSPLAGGNTGELFF.

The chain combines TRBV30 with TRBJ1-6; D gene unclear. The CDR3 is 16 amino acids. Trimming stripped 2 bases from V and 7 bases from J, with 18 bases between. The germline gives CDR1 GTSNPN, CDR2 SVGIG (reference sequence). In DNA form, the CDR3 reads TGTGCCTGGAGTTTTTCGTCTGGGCTGCTCAATTCACCCCTCCACTTT. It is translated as CAWSFSSGLLNSPLHF.

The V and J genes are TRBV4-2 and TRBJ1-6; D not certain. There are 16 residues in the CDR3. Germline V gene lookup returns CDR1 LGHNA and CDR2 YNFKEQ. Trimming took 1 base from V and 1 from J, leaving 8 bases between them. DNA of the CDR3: TGTGCCAGCAGCCAAGGCGGGATTTCCTATAATTCACCCCTCCACTTT. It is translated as CASSQGGISYNSPLHF.